Listed below are T cell receptor beta chains from one sample, sequenced in a study of cytomegalovirus exposure and HLA in healthy donors. Using immunoSEQ multiplex PCR, the repertoire was profiled, and TCRdb retains in-frame clones only, with some absent. The sample lists more than 140,000 clones, almost 85% occurring once. Material for sequencing was PBMCs. These receptor sequences come from a young man in good health and CMV-seropositive. CDR3s include the opening cysteine and the closing phenylalanine or tryptophan. D genes are given only for firm matches. For some rows the clone size is stated as once, few or many, or as a class when expanded; others skip it.

j_gene,d_gene,v_gene,abundance,len,CDR3nt,CDR3aa
TRBJ2-4,TRBD2,TRBV28,.,14,TGTGCCACCTATTCACCGGGACTAGAAAACATTCAGTACTTC,CATYSPGLENIQYF
TRBJ2-2,TRBD1,TRBV11-2,.,17,TGTGCCAGCAGCTTAGTACATGGGACAGGGAACACCGGGGAGCTGTTTTTT,CASSLVHGTGNTGELFF
TRBJ2-7,TRBD1,TRBV4-2,few,15,TGTGCCAGCAGCTACGGGACAGGGCAAGCCTACGAGCAGTACTTC,CASSYGTGQAYEQYF
TRBJ2-7,TRBD2,TRBV10-2,.,13,TGCGCCAGCAGTAGAGGGAGGGGCCACGAGCAGTACTTC,CASSRGRGHEQYF
TRBJ1-5,.,TRBV30,.,13,TGTGCCTGGAGTGTAATACCGGGACAGCCCCAGCATTTT,CAWSVIPGQPQHF
TRBJ2-1,TRBD2,TRBV7-2,.,13,TGTGCCAGCACCACGGGACTAACCAATGAGCAGTTCTTC,CASTTGLTNEQFF
TRBJ1-2,.,TRBV27,.,13,TGTGCCAGCAGCCGACCGGGGGGGGACGGCTACACCTTC,CASSRPGGDGYTF
TRBJ2-5,.,TRBV5-1,.,13,TGCGCCAGCAGCCGTTCGCCAGAAGAGACCCAGTACTTC,CASSRSPEETQYF
TRBJ2-7,.,TRBV18,.,14,TGTGCCAGCTCGCCCGGGACTCCCCCGGGGGAGCAGTACTTC,CASSPGTPPGEQYF
TRBJ1-2,.,TRBV5-1,.,14,TGCGCCAGCAGCTCCAACCCCCCGGTCTATGGCTACACCTTC,CASSSNPPVYGYTF
TRBJ1-1,.,TRBV11-2,.,12,TGTGCCAGCAGCCCACAGGGCACTGAAGCTTTCTTT,CASSPQGTEAFF
TRBJ2-1,.,TRBV28,few,14,TGTGCCAGCATGGTTCAGGGTCTAAGCTCTGAGCAGTTCTTC,CASMVQGLSSEQFF
TRBJ2-7,.,TRBV7-9,.,14,TGTGCCAGCAGCTTCAGCGGAAAAACTTACGAGCAGTACTTC,CASSFSGKTYEQYF
TRBJ2-3,TRBD2,TRBV28,.,18,TGTGCCAGCAGCGTTACTAGCGGGAGAACCATTAGCACAGATACGCAGTATTTT,CASSVTSGRTISTDTQYF
TRBJ2-7,.,TRBV6-5,.,16,TGTGCCAGCAGTTACGAAGCGCAACCCAGCTCCTACGAGCAGTACTTC,CASSYEAQPSSYEQYF
TRBJ2-4,TRBD2,TRBV28,.,14,TGTGCCAGCAGTTTACCGGGAGGAGTCCACATTCAGTACTTC,CASSLPGGVHIQYF
TRBJ2-7,TRBD1,TRBV7-9,.,11,TGTGCCAGCAGCTTAGGTGGGACAGAGTACTTC,CASSLGGTEYF
TRBJ2-3,TRBD2,TRBV9,.,15,TGTGCCAGCAGTATCGGCCCGGGAGGGCCAGATACGCAGTATTTT,CASSIGPGGPDTQYF
TRBJ1-3,.,TRBV6-5,.,15,TGTGCCAGCAGCCAACTTATGTCAGGCCGAGACACCATATATTTT,CASSQLMSGRDTIYF
TRBJ1-6,TRBD1,TRBV29-1,.,14,TGCAGCGTTGCCTGGGGACAGGAGAATTCACCCCTCCACTTT,CSVAWGQENSPLHF
TRBJ2-6,TRBD1,TRBV30,.,14,TGTGCCTGGAACAGGGGTTCTGGGGCCAACGTCCTGACTTTC,CAWNRGSGANVLTF
TRBJ2-3,TRBD1,TRBV15,.,15,TGTGCCACCTCTCAGACAGGGTGGGGCACAGATACGCAGTATTTT,CATSQTGWGTDTQYF
TRBJ2-7,.,TRBV4-2,.,14,TGTGCCAGCAGCCAAGATGGGACTGGCTACGAGCAGTACTTC,CASSQDGTGYEQYF
TRBJ2-7,.,TRBV21-1,.,15,TGTGCCCGCGGGACTAGCGGGACCCCGCCGACCGAGCAGTACTTC,CARGTSGTPPTEQYF
TRBJ1-6,.,TRBV7-8,few,14,TGTGCCAGCAGCTCAACGGAGGGACGGTCACCCCTCCACTTT,CASSSTEGRSPLHF
TRBJ1-2,TRBD1,TRBV6-1,.,15,TGTGCCAGCAGTTCACGGACAGGGATTAACTATGGCTACACCTTC,CASSSRTGINYGYTF
TRBJ2-2,.,TRBV28,.,14,TGTGCCAGCAGTCTCCTGGGGAGTGGCGGGGAGCTGTTTTTT,CASSLLGSGGELFF
TRBJ1-2,.,TRBV6-1,.,13,TGTGCCAGCAGAGCCGGGAGCAGCTATGGCTACACCTTC,CASRAGSSYGYTF
TRBJ2-3,TRBD1,TRBV28,.,18,TGTGCCAGCAGTTTGGGGCAGGGGGTTTGGGGGAGAACGGATACGCAGTATTTT,CASSLGQGVWGRTDTQYF
TRBJ2-7,TRBD1,TRBV5-1,.,15,TGCGCCAGCAGCCTCCCGGGACAGAAGAGGAACGAGCAGTACTTC,CASSLPGQKRNEQYF
TRBJ2-7,TRBD1,TRBV30,.,14,TGTGCCTGGAGTGGAGCGACAGGGGTTGACGAGCAGTACTTC,CAWSGATGVDEQYF
TRBJ1-2,TRBD1,TRBV5-6,few,16,TGTGCCAGCAGCCACCACAACGGACAGGGGTTGGATGGCTACACCTTC,CASSHHNGQGLDGYTF
TRBJ1-1,.,TRBV11-2,few,12,TGTGCCAGCAGCCCAACAGACACTGAAGCTTTCTTT,CASSPTDTEAFF
TRBJ2-3,.,TRBV19,.,14,TGTGCCAGTAGTATGTGGAGAAGGACAGATACGCAGTATTTT,CASSMWRRTDTQYF
TRBJ2-1,TRBD2,TRBV7-2,.,15,TGTGCCAGCAGCTTAGCGGCGGGGGGTCAGGGGGAGCAGTTCTTC,CASSLAAGGQGEQFF
TRBJ1-2,.,TRBV29-1,.,10,TGCAGCGTTGGAAGAGCTGGCTACACCTTC,CSVGRAGYTF
TRBJ2-7,.,TRBV7-9,.,16,TGTGCCAGCAGCCCCAATCCGAGGGACACCTCCTACGAGCAGTACTTC,CASSPNPRDTSYEQYF
TRBJ1-1,.,TRBV18,.,14,TGTGCCAGCTCACCTACTCAGCGGAACACTGAAGCTTTCTTT,CASSPTQRNTEAFF
TRBJ2-7,.,TRBV5-1,.,15,TGCGCCAGCAGCTTGTGGGGAGACGGGATTAACGAGCAGTACTTC,CASSLWGDGINEQYF
TRBJ1-5,TRBD1,TRBV28,many,16,TGTGCCAGCCGGGGACAGGGGCCTTATAGCAATCAGCCCCAGCATTTT,CASRGQGPYSNQPQHF
TRBJ2-1,.,TRBV5-6,few,15,TGTGCCAGCAGCGGATCAAGGGGTTTGGGCAATGAGCAGTTCTTC,CASSGSRGLGNEQFF
TRBJ2-5,TRBD2,TRBV23-1,.,16,TGCGCCAGCAGTCAATCGACTAGCGCGATCCAAGAGACCCAGTACTTC,CASSQSTSAIQETQYF
TRBJ2-1,.,TRBV18,.,13,TGTGCCAGCTCACCTGCGGAGTACAATGAGCAGTTCTTC,CASSPAEYNEQFF